This entry concerns a single T cell receptor (beta chain). No antigen is known for it. Clones were read by immunoSEQ multiplex PCR, and TCRdb kept only the in-frame ones, dropping some. This repertoire shows over 50,000 clones, around 90% found once; its top ten account for just under 25%. V was pared by 4 bases and J by 7 bases, with 19 bases between. The CDR3 has 15 amino acids. CDR1 MDHEN and CDR2 SYDVKM come from the germline V gene. The data belong to a study of OX40 agonist ivuxolimab in advanced cancers. Study context: Patients were infused with ivuxolimab every 2 weeks at 0.01 to 10 mg/kg. The study enrolled dose-escalation patients with hepatocellular carcinoma, melanoma, renal cell or head and neck cancer. Among those treated, three patients had partial responses, one with hepatocellular carcinoma and two with cutaneous melanoma. Study conclusions and caveats: CD8+ T cells averaged more expanded clones than CD4+.

The chain is built from TRBV28 and TRBJ2-5; D could derive from TRBD1 or TRBD2 (5 bases each). The receptor was isolated from an adult with an advanced solid tumor such as melanoma, head and neck, liver or kidney cancer. Sample: CD4+ or CD8+ T cells sorted from blood, taken in a trial of the OX40 agonist ivuxolimab. The chain's CDR3 is CASSSPGQAGWTQYF. CDR3 coding DNA: TGTGCCAGCAGTTCCCCGGGGCAGGCGGGCTGGACCCAGTACTTC.